Listed below are T cell receptor beta chains from one sample, sequenced in a study of blood T cell repertoires in COVID-19. Profiled with immunoSEQ multiplex PCR; TCRdb holds only in-frame clones, not every one. Among a few hundred thousand clones, 80% to 90% were seen once, and the ten largest hold roughly a tenth. Sequencing was performed on PBMCs or T cells enriched from blood (not recorded which). These TCRs come from a woman in her forties or fifties who had recovered from COVID-19. Both conserved end residues are part of each CDR3. The D gene is left open where the match is weak. Size is stated for part of the rows, as once, few or many counts, or as a class when the clone is expanded.

CDR3 protein,CDR3 DNA,V gene,clone size,D gene,J gene
CASSSRVGGTGYGYTF,TGTGCCAGCAGCTCCAGAGTGGGGGGGACGGGGTATGGCTACACCTTC,TRBV7-2,-,-,TRBJ1-2
CAISWGLAGDTYEQYF,TGTGCCATCAGTTGGGGACTAGCGGGGGATACCTACGAGCAGTACTTC,TRBV10-3,-,TRBD2,TRBJ2-7
CASSEYSFVGQSTYEQYF,TGCGCCAGCAGTGAGTATTCGTTTGTGGGACAATCAACCTACGAGCAGTACTTC,TRBV10-1,-,-,TRBJ2-7
CASSSGTGEFNEQFF,TGTGCTAGCAGCTCGGGGACAGGGGAATTCAATGAGCAGTTCTTC,TRBV7-7,-,TRBD1,TRBJ2-1
CASSPPSYMTGSNTEAFF,TGTGCCAGCTCACCACCCTCCTACATGACAGGATCGAACACTGAAGCTTTCTTT,TRBV18,once,-,TRBJ1-1
CASSYQGDTEAFF,TGTGCCAGCAGTTACCAAGGGGACACTGAAGCTTTCTTT,TRBV6-5,-,-,TRBJ1-1
CASSLVGTSGGARETQYF,TGTGCCAGCAGCTTAGTGGGGACTAGCGGGGGGGCTCGAGAGACCCAGTACTTC,TRBV7-8,-,TRBD2,TRBJ2-5
CASSQWGPRGGTSTDTQYF,TGTGCCAGCAGCCAATGGGGTCCGCGCGGGGGGACTAGCACAGATACGCAGTATTTT,TRBV3-1/TRBV3-2,-,TRBD2,TRBJ2-3
CASSLSGTGVYGYTF,TGTGCCAGCAGTTTATCGGGGACAGGGGTCTATGGCTACACCTTC,TRBV27,-,TRBD1,TRBJ1-2
CASSVNPLGKEQYF,TGTGCCAGCAGTGTGAACCCGCTGGGCAAGGAGCAGTACTTC,TRBV2,-,-,TRBJ2-7
CASSPQTGPSNEKLFF,TGTGCCAGCAGCCCACAGACAGGGCCGTCTAATGAAAAACTGTTTTTT,TRBV9,-,TRBD1,TRBJ1-4
CASSQEHRDGQPQHF,TGCGCCAGCAGCCAAGAACACAGGGACGGTCAGCCCCAGCATTTT,TRBV4-1,-,-,TRBJ1-5
CASNKPQGGSSPLHF,TGTGCCAGCAATAAGCCCCAGGGTGGAAGTTCACCCCTCCACTTT,TRBV19,-,-,TRBJ1-6
CASSQVRVSGANVLTF,TGTGCCAGCAGCCAAGTGAGGGTTAGTGGGGCCAACGTCCTGACTTTC,TRBV3-1/TRBV3-2,few,-,TRBJ2-6
CASSLGRMNTEAFF,TGTGCCAGCAGCTTAGGCAGGATGAACACTGAAGCTTTCTTT,TRBV7-9,-,-,TRBJ1-1
CASSPTGSRNYGYTF,TGTGCCAGTAGTCCTACAGGGAGTCGAAACTATGGCTACACCTTC,TRBV19,many,-,TRBJ1-2
CASSESRGRNTEAFF,TGCGCCAGCAGTGAGTCGAGAGGGAGGAACACTGAAGCTTTCTTT,TRBV10-1,-,-,TRBJ1-1
CASSSRAKNTEAFF,TGTGCCAGCAGCTCCAGGGCCAAGAACACTGAAGCTTTCTTT,TRBV7-6,-,-,TRBJ1-1
CASKSGVSNQPQHF,TGTGCCAGCAAGAGCGGTGTCAGCAATCAGCCCCAGCATTTT,TRBV6-5,few,-,TRBJ1-5
CASSFRDRGLTDTQYF,TGTGCCAGCAGCTTCCGCGACAGGGGGCTGACAGATACGCAGTATTTT,TRBV5-6,-,TRBD1,TRBJ2-3
CATTVGYDNQPQHF,TGTGCCACCACAGTCGGGTACGACAATCAGCCCCAGCATTTT,TRBV24-1,-,-,TRBJ1-5
CASSFSAPSRGAFF,TGTGCCAGCAGTTTCTCTGCCCCCTCTAGAGGGGCTTTCTTT,TRBV27,-,-,TRBJ1-1
CASSSPGTANQPQHF,TGTGCCAGCAGTTCACCCGGGACAGCAAATCAGCCCCAGCATTTT,TRBV27,-,TRBD1,TRBJ1-5
CASRLGPNGGTQYF,TGTGCAAGTCGCTTAGGCCCGAACGGGGGTACGCAGTATTTT,TRBV12-2,-,-,TRBJ2-3
CASSYNGAGAELFF,TGTGCCAGCAGTTACAATGGGGCGGGGGCGGAGCTGTTTTTT,TRBV6-5,once,-,TRBJ2-2